This T cell receptor beta chain appears in the sequencing data of a study of blood T cell repertoires in COVID-19. Study as a whole: Acute and convalescent COVID-19 samples came from the United States, Italy and Spain.

Trimming shortened V by 0 bases and J by 4 bases, and 10 bases separated the two germline ends. This CDR3 has 15 residues. Germline CDR1 is MNHNS and CDR2 is SASEGT. Here immunoSEQ multiplex PCR was the method, and the copy in TCRdb shows in-frame clones only, minus some. Of 25,000 to 30,000 clones listed, 80% to 90% are singletons. This TCR came from a man in his sixties with acute or convalescent COVID-19. The V and J genes are TRBV6-1 and TRBJ1-5, with D hard to call. Sequenced input: peripheral blood. CDR3 DNA: TGTGCCAGCAGTGAAGCTTCCAGGTCTAATCAGCCCCAGCATTTT. The encoded protein is CASSEASRSNQPQHF.